Following are 3 T cell receptor beta chains from one sample sequenced in a study of vaccination effects on CD4 cells after COVID-19. Sequencing was performed with immunoSEQ multiplex PCR; in TCRdb, only in-frame clones are kept and a portion is missing. The sample consists of more than 45,000 clones, 60% to 85% of them appearing once. These receptors' targets are unknown. Once cultured for approximately ten days, the cells underwent separation to obtain CD4+ T cells. The specimen comprised CD4+ T cells from PBMCs cultured without peptide, sampled before COVID-19 vaccination. Source of these receptors: a human donor who received a COVID-19 vaccine.

The chain couples TRBV30 to TRBJ1-2, with TRBD1 matching 7 bases. The CDR3 spans 13 residues. Per germline, CDR1 GTSNPN and CDR2 SVGIG (reference sequence). V lost 2 bases, J lost 13 bases, and 13 bases stayed unmatched. In DNA form, the CDR3 reads TGTGCCTGGAGTCCGCAAAGGGAGACAGGGCTCACCTTC. Translating gives CAWSPQRETGLTF.

The rearrangement uses TRBV5-6 and TRBJ2-1; 9 bases map to TRBD2. Per the germline V gene, CDR1 is SGHDT and CDR2 is YYEEEE. Trimming took 5 bases from V and 2 from J; bases not matched to a gene: 5. This CDR3 comprises 15 residues. CDR3 nucleotide sequence: TGTGCCAGCAGACCCCTAGCGGGGACCTACAATGAGCAGTTCTTC. It yields the protein CASRPLAGTYNEQFF. The whole variable domain, remainder taken from reference TRBV5-6 and TRBJ2-1, is DAGVTQSPTHLIKTRGQQVTLRCSPKSGHDTVSWYQQALGQGPQFIFQYYEEEERQRGNFPDRFSGHQFPNYSSELNVNALLLGDSALYLCASRPLAGTYNEQFFGPGTRLTVL.

This chain uses TRBV3-1 (or the pseudogene TRBV3-2) with TRBJ2-1, with 8 bases aligning to TRBD2. The germline V gene has CDR1 LGHDT and CDR2 YNNKEL (reference sequence). V was clipped by 0 bases and J by 9 bases; unmatched bases: 4. This CDR3 contains 14 residues. CDR3 nucleotide sequence: TGTGCCAGCAGCCAAGACGCGGGGGGCCGTGAGCAGTTCTTC. Its translation: CASSQDAGGREQFF.